The sample holds a few counts of the clone carrying this T cell receptor beta chain. Its antigen remains unidentified. The CDR3 has 17 residues. The germline gives CDR1 WSHSY, CDR2 SAAADI. V lost 2 bases and J lost 7, with 18 bases in between. Making use of molecular barcodes, quantitative 5'-RACE generated TCR beta libraries. TCRdb reprocessed the 5' RACE reads with MiXCR, giving one entry per CDR3 protein. The data show hundreds of thousands of distinct CDR3 sequences, with 7% to 10% seen just once and roughly 5% held by the top ten. This sample was taken from a study of CD8 T cells in ankylosing spondylitis. Regarding the study as a whole: Blood of patients with ankylosing spondylitis appeared to be characterized by a TCR beta motif of about eight highly homologous variants. Some motif variants had been reported before (in reactive arthritis synovial fluid and blood). The disease-linked clones had a CD8+ phenotype and low blood frequencies.

The clonotype originates from a female donor with ankylosing spondylitis or in good health (not recorded which). Material for sequencing was blood, either unsorted or a sorted T cell fraction (not recorded which). The chain joins TRBV10-2 to TRBJ1-6, with D perhaps TRBD1 (6 bases). The CDR3 reads CASSEPNRQATNSPLHF. CDR3 DNA sequence: TGCGCCAGCAGTGAGCCAAACCGACAGGCCACGAATTCACCCCTCCACTTT.